The source of this TCR beta chain is a study of glioma-infiltrating T cells after dendritic cell vaccination. Study-wide results and limits: Complete blood and tumor specimen sets were limited to few patients.

TCRB CDR3 was amplified from 2 ug genomic DNA or less. The PCR used 60 V beta and 13 J beta primers. The repertoire was sequenced with immunoSEQ multiplex PCR; TCRdb's copy has only in-frame clones and lacks some. The table has over 75,000 clones, 80% to 90% seen once. Time point noted: after dendritic cell vaccination, including at tumor progression/relapse. No glioblastoma patient carried an isocitrate dehydrogenase mutation. As for this clone: Its antigen is not identified.

Sample: blood, taken after dendritic cell vaccination. This TCR came from a human donor with glioblastoma.

DNA of the CDR3: TGTGCCATCAGCACGGGGTATGGCTACACCTTC. This codes for CAISTGYGYTF. The V and J genes are TRBV10-3 and TRBJ1-2; D not resolved. CDR3 length: 11 residues. The V and J ends lost 6 bases and 5 bases respectively, with 7 bases between them. In germline, CDR1 is ENHRY, CDR2 SYGVKD.